The clone carrying this T cell receptor (beta chain) turned up a few times. What it binds is unknown. V was trimmed by 2 bases and J by 5 bases, leaving 13 bases between them. This CDR3 is built from 14 residues. Germline values: CDR1 SGHRS, CDR2 YFSETQ. TCRdb re-analysed the 5' RACE reads in MiXCR, keeping a single row per CDR3 protein. In the table there are 1.5 million to 2 million distinct CDR3 sequences, about 32% of which are singletons. The sample comes from a study of identical twins. Broader study findings: Some out-of-frame alpha sequences were shared by twins, and these showed excess low generation probability. Beta out-of-frame twin sharing showed a weaker excess. Conclusions rested on cross-sectional statistics rather than following the same donors. Abundant beta clonotypes from cord blood bore fewer insertions; memory repertoires lacked this pattern.

This chain connects TRBV5-1 to TRBJ2-5; possibly TRBD2 for D (6 bases). The clonotype comes from a newborn girl in good health. Input material: cord blood. CDR3 DNA sequence: TGCGCCAGCAGCTTCGGCAGGGCGGGGGAGACCCAGTACTTC. The encoded protein is CASSFGRAGETQYF.